Each of the 18 T cell receptor beta chains below was sequenced from the same sample in a study of cytomegalovirus exposure and HLA in healthy donors (dated by TCRdb to about 2017). Receptors were amplified or captured by the immunoSEQ multiplex PCR assay. For the multiplex PCR, a mixture combining 60 forward primers for TCR Vbeta segments and 13 reverse primers for TCR Jbeta segments was used. Entries here come from immuneACCESS through TCRdb and include only in-frame sequences with V and J called. Some clones fail to appear in such tables; in the studies checked, an unresolved V gene covers under half of the shortfall, and the cause of the remainder is unknown. Present in this sample are a few hundred thousand clones, approximately 80% of which were seen just once. The ten largest clones add up to about 3.1% of the sample. Sequencing was performed on PBMCs. The source is a man between 25 and 39 years old in good health and CMV-seronegative.

CDR3 DNA: TGTGCCAGCACCGCAGGGGGCTACGAGCAGTACTTC. It codes for CASTAGGYEQYF. The chain carries TRBV28 and TRBJ2-7; the match to TRBD1 covers 7 bases. This CDR3 spans 12 amino acids. Germline CDR1 is MDHEN and CDR2 is SYDVKM. V trimming: 7 bases; J trimming: 3 bases; junction bases outside the gene matches: 3.

This chain links TRBV6-1 with TRBJ1-5; possibly TRBD1 for D (6 bases). V was shortened by 6 bases and J by 6 bases, with 12 bases between the two germline ends. From germline, CDR1 is MNHNS and CDR2 SASEGT. The CDR3 consists of 13 residues. The CDR3 DNA follows: TGTGCCAGCAGCAGGGGAGGGGTTCAGCCCCAGCATTTT. Translated, it gives CASSRGGVQPQHF.

This clone was seen more than once but under ten times. The gene calls are TRBV6-1 and TRBJ1-5; 10 bases fit TRBD1. Germline CDR1 is MNHNS and CDR2 is SASEGT. The CDR3 spans 15 residues. V lost 2 bases to trimming and J lost 6 bases; unmatched junction nucleotides: 4. The CDR3 loop is CASSELDRGGQPQHF. The CDR3 DNA follows: TGTGCCAGCAGTGAATTGGACAGGGGGGGTCAGCCCCAGCATTTT.

As concerns this clone: One junction end does not reproduce the germline sequence, and a read error may be involved. The chain is built from TRBV7-9 and TRBJ1-1; D perhaps matches TRBD1 (5 bases). Germline V gene data show CDR1 as SEHNR and CDR2 as FQNEAQ (reference sequence). The CDR3 is made up of 14 amino acids. The CDR3 DNA sequence: TGTTCCAGCAGCTTACGGGGGGGTTCGACTGAAGCTTTCTTT. It yields the protein CSSSLRGGSTEAFF.

The rearrangement uses TRBV4-2 and TRBJ1-4, with unresolved D. CDR1 and CDR2 (germline): LGHNA, YNFKEQ. The CDR3 sequence is 12 residues long. V shed 3 bases and J shed 7 bases, with 6 bases lying between them. The CDR3 loop reads CASSHPGEKLFF. In nucleotides, the CDR3 is TGTGCCAGCAGCCATCCGGGTGAAAAACTGTTTTTT.

The rearrangement uses TRBV28 and TRBJ1-2; D is perhaps TRBD1 (6 bases). Looked up from germline, CDR1 is MDHEN and CDR2 is SYDVKM. Trimming left V 3 bases short and J 3 bases short, with 20 bases between. The CDR3 spans 17 residues. This CDR3 reads CASSLGSWGRQDYGYTF. CDR3 DNA: TGTGCCAGCAGTTTGGGCTCGTGGGGGAGACAGGACTATGGCTACACCTTC.

This chain links TRBV7-6 with TRBJ2-1; tentative D call: TRBD2 (7 bases). Germline V gene lookup returns CDR1 SGHVS and CDR2 FNYEAQ. Trimming removed 3 bases at V and 9 bases at J, with 15 bases between. The CDR3 loop spans 14 amino acids. In DNA, the CDR3 is TGTGCCAGCAGCTTGGTGGGGGGGCCAAGTGAGCAGTTCTTC. It translates to CASSLVGGPSEQFF.

The V gene is TRBV7-9, the J gene TRBJ1-2; TRBD1 might be the D (5 bases). Germline loops: CDR1 SEHNR, CDR2 FQNEAQ (reference sequence). The V end lost 1 base, the J end lost 6 bases, and 15 bases lay between the germline ends. CDR3 length: 15 amino acids. For the CDR3, the DNA is TGTGCCAGCAGCTTAGAGACAGCCCTCCGGAATGGCTACACCTTC. Residues: CASSLETALRNGYTF. The whole variable domain, filled in from reference TRBV7-9 and TRBJ1-2, reads DTGVSQNPRHKITKRGQNVTFRCDPISEHNRLYWYRQTLGQGPEFLTYFQNEAQLEKSRLLSDRFSAERPKGSFSTLEIQRTEQGDSAMYLCASSLETALRNGYTFGSGTRLTVV.

V gene TRBV7-3 combines with J gene TRBJ2-5; weak D call: TRBD2 (5 bases). The length of the CDR3 is 14 residues. Germline V gene sequence: CDR1 SGHTA, CDR2 FQGTGA. V was clipped by 5 bases and J by 0 bases, with 10 bases between them. CDR3 sequence reads: CASSRTGYQETQYF. The CDR3 nucleotides read TGTGCCAGCAGCCGGACGGGGTACCAAGAGACCCAGTACTTC.

This clone was counted only a few times. The V and J genes are TRBV4-3 and TRBJ1-2; a possible D gene is TRBD1 (5 bases). Trimming stripped 4 bases from V and 3 bases from J, with 12 bases between. Germline loops: CDR1 LGHNA, CDR2 YSLEER. There are 14 residues in the CDR3. The CDR3 DNA follows: TGCGCCAGCAGCCTATACGACAGCGACTATGGCTACACCTTC. Translated, it gives CASSLYDSDYGYTF.

The chain employs TRBV19 and TRBJ1-6; TRBD1 might be the D (6 bases). The CDR3 extends over 13 amino acids. Per germline, CDR1 LNHDA and CDR2 SQIVND (reference sequence). The ends were cut back, 4 bases at V and 7 bases at J, with 8 bases in the middle. The CDR3 loop reads CASSRTANSPLHF. The CDR3 coding sequence is TGTGCCAGTAGTAGGACAGCAAATTCACCCCTCCACTTT.

The rearrangement joins TRBV21-1 to TRBJ2-7; the D call in the table, TRBD1, was not verified against the DNA. TRBV21-1 is classified as a pseudogene. CDR3 length: 15 residues. CDR3 loop: CASSKAGTGEHEQYF. CDR3 in DNA: TGTGCCAGCAGCAAAGCGGGAACAGGGGAGCACGAGCAGTACTTC.

The chain carries TRBV15 and TRBJ1-2; tentative D call: TRBD1 (5 bases). Trimming left V 0 bases short and J 4 bases short, with 15 bases between. The CDR3 spans 16 residues. Germline CDR1 reads LNHNV; CDR2 reads YYDKDF (reference sequence). Here the CDR3 DNA reads TGTGCCACCAGCAGAGATCGCGCAGGAGGGGCCTATGGCTACACCTTC. This translates into CATSRDRAGGAYGYTF.

This chain connects TRBV5-1 to TRBJ2-3; no definite D call. The germline V gene encodes CDR1 SGHRS and CDR2 YFSETQ. The CDR3 sequence is 13 residues long. Deletions cut 2 bases from V and 8 bases from J, with 12 bases between. The CDR3 DNA follows: TGCGCCAGCAGCTTAGGAGAATTTGGTACGCAGTATTTT. This encodes CASSLGEFGTQYF.

This rearrangement joins TRBV6-1 to TRBJ1-5; 7 bases are a match to TRBD1. This CDR3 is built from 15 residues. V was pared by 5 bases and J by 4 bases, with 8 bases of the junction left unmatched. Germline values: CDR1 MNHNS, CDR2 SASEGT. CDR3 amino acids: CASSFTGQSNQPQHF. The CDR3 DNA is TGTGCCAGCAGTTTTACGGGACAGTCTAATCAGCCCCAGCATTTT.

The chain links TRBV9 to TRBJ2-3, with 7 bases lining up with TRBD1. Germline V CDR1 and CDR2: SGDLS, YYNGEE. The CDR3 is 15 residues long. Trimming took 4 bases from V and 3 from J; bases not matched to a gene: 8. For the CDR3, the DNA is TGTGCCAGCAGCTTTAGGGACAGTTATACAGATACGCAGTATTTT. Its protein is CASSFRDSYTDTQYF.

The chain uses TRBV20-1 and TRBJ2-1; D gene ambiguous. Trimming took off 3 bases at V and 5 bases at J, with 5 bases between the two ends. The CDR3 runs to 11 residues. The germline gives CDR1 DFQATT, CDR2 SNEGSKA (reference sequence). For the CDR3, the DNA is TGCAGTGCTAGCCCCAACAATGAGCAGTTCTTC. Translated: CSASPNNEQFF.

This clone was picked up a small number of times. The rearrangement joins TRBV27 to TRBJ1-6, with D maybe TRBD1 (5 bases). The CDR3 covers 14 residues. Trimming removed 2 bases at V and 8 bases at J, with 10 bases between. CDR1 and CDR2 from the germline V gene are MNHEY and SMNVEV (reference sequence). The CDR3 nucleotides read TGTGCCAGCAGTTTAGCCCGGGGGGATTCACCCCTCCACTTT. Its translation is CASSLARGDSPLHF.